These 11 T cell receptor beta chains share one sample of origin, sequenced in a study of technical replicates of blood from a few donors. Profiling relied on immunoSEQ multiplex PCR, and the TCRdb table lists in-frame clones only, not all of them. In the table there are tens of thousands of clones, around 85% of which are singletons. The sequenced sample was PBMCs. These receptor sequences come from a human donor in good health. Some clones in this sample may be carry-over from other donors' samples.

The chain has TRBV4-3 and TRBJ1-4; D remains ambiguous. V lost 0 bases and J lost 6, with 14 bases in between. This CDR3 is built from 16 residues. CDR1 is LGHNA, CDR2 YSLEER, per germline. The CDR3 is CASSQEFQTGDEKLFF. The CDR3 coding sequence is TGCGCCAGCAGCCAAGAATTCCAGACGGGTGATGAAAAACTGTTTTTT.

This chain joins TRBV4-1 and TRBJ2-7, with 7 bases lining up with TRBD1. CDR3 length: 15 amino acids. Germline V gives CDR1 MGHRA, CDR2 YSYEKL. After removal of 0 bases from V and 0 bases from J, the junction contained 2 bases not matched to a gene. The CDR3 sequence: CASSQEDRSSYEQYF. DNA of the CDR3: TGCGCCAGCAGCCAAGAGGACAGGAGCTCCTACGAGCAGTACTTC.

The chain recombines TRBV28 with TRBJ1-5; TRBD1 matches 7 bases. Germline CDR1 is MDHEN and CDR2 is SYDVKM. The ends lost 6 bases at V and 4 bases at J; junction bases unmatched: 6. The CDR3 sequence is 14 residues long. The CDR3 loop is CASSWDRINQPQHF. Here the CDR3 DNA reads TGTGCCAGCAGCTGGGACAGAATAAATCAGCCCCAGCATTTT.

The chain employs TRBV5-4 and TRBJ2-1; the match to TRBD2 covers 10 bases. Germline V gene data show CDR1 as SGHNT and CDR2 as YYREEE (reference sequence). V was clipped by 4 bases and J by 3 bases; unmatched bases: 7. The CDR3 totals 16 residues. CDR3 loop: CASSPASGSNYNEQFF. Here the CDR3 DNA reads TGTGCCAGCAGCCCTGCTAGCGGGAGTAACTACAATGAGCAGTTCTTC. Looking up the rest from reference TRBV5-4 and TRBJ2-1 gives the full variable domain: ETGVTQSPTHLIKTRGQQVTLRCSSQSGHNTVSWYQQALGQGPQFIFQYYREEENGRGNFPPRFSGLQFPNYSSELNVNALELDDSALYLCASSPASGSNYNEQFFGPGTRLTVL.

The genes are TRBV7-9 and TRBJ1-2, with 7 nucleotides matching TRBD1. The germline V gene has CDR1 SEHNR and CDR2 FQNEAQ (reference sequence). The CDR3 is 15 amino acids. J gave up 5 bases and V 4 bases, and 10 bases lay outside the gene matches. The CDR3 sequence: CASSSGQASPYGYTF. CDR3 nucleotides: TGTGCCAGCAGCTCCGGACAGGCCAGCCCTTATGGCTACACCTTC.

This clone was recorded once. This chain uses TRBV27 with TRBJ1-6, with TRBD1 matching over 7 bases. The V gene's germline CDR1 is MNHEY and CDR2 SMNVEV (reference sequence). J gave up 10 bases and V 2 bases, and 8 bases lay outside the gene matches. CDR3 length: 15 residues. CDR3 sequence (DNA): TGTGCCAGCAGTTTAATGGGACAGTCTCCGTCACCCCTCCACTTT. Its translation: CASSLMGQSPSPLHF.

The chain couples TRBV11-2 to TRBJ1-2; no definite D call. This CDR3 is 13 amino acids long. Germline V gene lookup returns CDR1 SGHAT and CDR2 FQNNGV. V dropped 1 base and J dropped 4 bases, with 7 bases sitting between them. Here the CDR3 DNA reads TGTGCCAGCAGCTTAGCAGGTGGCTATGGCTACACCTTC. It codes for CASSLAGGYGYTF.

The chain employs TRBV6-9 and TRBJ2-7, with D perhaps matching TRBD2 (5 bases). Germline CDR1 is MNHGY and CDR2 is SVAAGI. V was trimmed by 9 bases and J by 2 bases, leaving 17 bases between them. The CDR3 runs 14 residues. The CDR3 sequence is CARDPGLAPYEQYF. CDR3 bases: TGTGCCAGAGACCCCGGACTGGCTCCCTACGAGCAGTACTTC.

The chain recombines TRBV19 with TRBJ2-7; the match to TRBD1 covers 10 bases. Trimming took 3 bases from V and 5 from J; bases not matched to a gene: 7. From germline, CDR1 is LNHDA and CDR2 SQIVND (reference sequence). The CDR3 has 15 residues. CDR3 loop: CASSIPGQGINEQYF. CDR3 bases: TGTGCCAGTAGTATCCCGGGACAGGGGATCAACGAGCAGTACTTC.

This clone was seen more than once but under ten times. The chain carries TRBV5-4 and TRBJ2-5, with D possibly being TRBD2 (5 bases). Germline loops: CDR1 SGHNT, CDR2 YYREEE (reference sequence). The ends were cut back, 2 bases at V and 5 bases at J, with 16 bases in the middle. The CDR3 runs to 15 residues. The CDR3 DNA sequence: TGTGCCAGCAGCTTTTCTAGCCCTACTGCCGAGACCCAGTACTTC. This gives the protein CASSFSSPTAETQYF.

The V and J genes are TRBV18 and TRBJ2-7, with D uncertain. Germline CDR1 is KGHSH and CDR2 is LQKENI. With 3 bases removed from V and 3 bases from J, the gap between germline ends came to 6 bases. The CDR3 is 12 amino acids. The CDR3 region is CASSPTYYEQYF. As DNA, the CDR3 is TGTGCCAGCTCACCCACCTACTACGAGCAGTACTTC.